The 18 T cell receptor beta chains below come from one sample, sequenced in a study of blood T cells in healthy people across ages. Together with a sample-barcoded 5' primer, a J-beta primer mix was included in a second PCR lasting roughly 6 to 12 cycles. TCRdb processed the 5' RACE reads anew with MiXCR; each CDR3 protein has one entry. This table holds over 700,000 distinct CDR3 sequences, approximately 25% found once. The data also belong to a second study, concerning T cells of mothers and their children.

The sequenced sample was blood. These receptors were collected from a boy aged 5-17 years in good health.

The chain joins TRBV6-2 or TRBV6-3 to TRBJ1-1; D call uncertain. The V gene lost 2 bases and the J gene lost 3 bases, with 22 bases spanning the gap. Germline-derived CDR1 and CDR2 are MNHEY and SVGEGT. This CDR3 region has 18 residues. In nucleotides, the CDR3 is TGTGCCAGCAGTTACAATTGGTACAGTAGGAGTTTCGACACTGAAGCTTTCTTT. Amino acids: CASSYNWYSRSFDTEAFF.

The chain joins TRBV6-6 to TRBJ2-1; D is unresolved. The J call could be wrong; TRBJ2-7 is a better fit for the DNA end. The germline CDR1 and CDR2 sequences are MNHNY and SVGAGI (reference sequence). The CDR3 is 14 amino acids. CDR3 sequence reads: CASSGTLHLYEQYF. Here the CDR3 DNA reads TGTGCCAGCAGTGGTACCCTCCATCTCTACGAGCAGTACTTC.

The genes are TRBV7-2 and TRBJ2-3; a possible D gene is TRBD1 (5 bases). The CDR3 covers 14 residues. CDR1 is SGHTA, CDR2 FQGNSA, per germline. The V and J ends lost 5 bases and 2 bases respectively, with 11 bases between them. The CDR3 protein is CASSPGRNTDTQYF. The DNA for the CDR3 is TGTGCCAGCAGCCCAGGGCGGAACACAGATACGCAGTATTTT.

This clonotype was counted a few times. The CDR3 spells CASQGRPGNEQFF. The DNA of the CDR3 is TGTGCCTCCCAGGGGAGGCCAGGCAATGAGCAGTTCTTC. The chain uses TRBV28 and TRBJ2-5; D is tentatively TRBD1 or TRBD2 (6 bases each). The J call may be wrong; the DNA end is better matched by TRBJ2-1. The CDR3 loop spans 13 amino acids. Germline-derived CDR1 and CDR2 are MDHEN and SYDVKM.

There are a few counts of this clonotype. The junction departs from the called germline gene at one end, perhaps through a read error. The chain recombines TRBV28 with TRBJ1-5, with D tentatively TRBD1 (6 bases). The CDR3 runs to 15 residues. Germline V gene sequence: CDR1 MDHEN, CDR2 SYDVKM. The CDR3 spells CAISLAPLDSQPQHF. For the CDR3, the DNA is TGTGCCATCAGTTTAGCTCCCCTGGACAGTCAGCCCCAGCATTTT.

The chain links TRBV29-1 to TRBJ1-1; tentative D call: TRBD1 (6 bases). Per the germline V gene, CDR1 is SQVTM and CDR2 is ANQGSEA. V gave up 7 bases and J gave up 10 bases, with 19 bases separating them. This CDR3 comprises 12 residues. The CDR3 sequence: CSGTFPGQVAFF. CDR3 nucleotide sequence: TGCAGCGGTACGTTTCCGGGACAAGTAGCTTTCTTT. Drawing the rest from reference TRBV29-1 and TRBJ1-1, the complete variable domain is SAVISQKPSRDICQRGTSLTIQCQVDSQVTMMFWYRQQPGQSLTLIATANQGSEATYESGFVIDKFPISRPNLTFSTLTVSNMSPEDSSIYLCSGTFPGQVAFFGQGTRLTVV.

In nucleotides, the CDR3 is TGTGCCAGCAGTTTCGGACGGGGGGCTAGCACAGATACGCAGTATTTT. This gives the protein CASSFGRGASTDTQYF. The rearrangement joins TRBV12-3 or TRBV12-4 to TRBJ2-3; maybe TRBD2 (7 bases). The CDR3 runs 16 residues. V dropped 3 bases and J dropped 0 bases, with 13 bases sitting between them.

This clonotype showed up just a few times. The chain joins TRBV7-8 to TRBJ2-7, with a tentative D call TRBD2 (6 bases). Germline CDR1 reads SGHVS; CDR2 reads FQNEAQ. This CDR3 is built from 13 residues. V dropped 3 bases and J dropped 3 bases, with 9 bases sitting between them. The CDR3 DNA follows: TGTGCCAGCAGCTTGGAGGGAAACTACGAGCAGTACGTC. Translating it yields CASSLEGNYEQYV.

V gene TRBV5-4 combines with J gene TRBJ2-1; 7 nucleotides line up with TRBD2. Germline V CDR1 and CDR2: SGHNT, YYREEE (reference sequence). V trimming: 6 bases; J trimming: 0 bases; junction bases outside the gene matches: 6. The CDR3 length is 15 residues. The CDR3 reads CASNSSGTSYNEQFF. The CDR3 region has the DNA TGTGCCAGCAACTCGAGCGGGACCTCCTACAATGAGCAGTTCTTC.

The rearrangement joins TRBV7-2 to TRBJ2-5, with a tentative D call TRBD1 (6 bases). V lost 3 bases and J 2 bases, leaving 22 bases between the germline ends. Germline lookup yields CDR1 SGHTA and CDR2 FQGNSA. The CDR3 has 18 residues. CDR3: CASSFPLFDRRIQETQYF. CDR3 nucleotide sequence: TGTGCCAGCAGCTTCCCATTATTTGACAGGAGGATTCAAGAGACCCAGTACTTC.

In this sample, this clonotype turned up a few times. The rearrangement joins TRBV12-3 or TRBV12-4 to TRBJ2-1; TRBD2 matches at 11 bases. V shed 6 bases, J shed 4 bases, and the junction held 8 bases outside the gene matches. The CDR3 has 16 amino acids. The CDR3 DNA follows: TGTGCCAGCAGCCTGACTAGCGGGGAGACTTACAATGAGCAGTTCTTC. Its protein is CASSLTSGETYNEQFF.

Only a few counts were recorded for this clonotype. The V and J genes are TRBV12-3 or TRBV12-4 and TRBJ2-5; D is uncertain. TRBJ2-1 matches the DNA end more closely, so the J call is doubtful. The CDR3 spans 15 residues. CDR3 region: CASRPSYEARDEQFF. In nucleotides, the CDR3 is TGTGCCAGCAGACCCTCTTATGAGGCAAGAGATGAGCAGTTCTTC.

The chain couples TRBV20-1 to TRBJ2-3; D gene unclear. Looked up from germline, CDR1 is DFQATT and CDR2 is SNEGSKA (reference sequence). The CDR3 runs to 12 residues. Trimming shortened V by 6 bases and J by 0 bases, and 7 bases separated the two germline ends. The DNA for the CDR3 is TGCAGTGCACTGGGAAGCACAGATACGCAGTATTTT. Protein sequence: CSALGSTDTQYF.

This clonotype has more than one count but fewer than ten. The chain couples TRBV6-1 to TRBJ2-7; either TRBD1 or TRBD2 may supply D (5 bases each). The J call may be faulty, since TRBJ2-5 better matches the DNA end. This CDR3 spans 14 amino acids. Germline CDR1 and CDR2: MNHNS and SASEGT. The CDR3 nucleotides are TGTGCCAGCAGTGTGGGACCTATCAGCGAGACCCAGTACTTC. Residues: CASSVGPISETQYF.

The chain recombines TRBV10-2 with TRBJ2-5, with D perhaps being TRBD1 or TRBD2 (7 bases each). CDR1 WSHSY and CDR2 SAAADI come from the germline V gene. The CDR3 has 18 amino acids. Trimming took 8 bases from V and 5 from J, leaving 30 bases between them. The CDR3 loop is CASADREGNMGPQETQYF. In nucleotides, the CDR3 is TGCGCCAGCGCAGACAGGGAGGGTAATATGGGGCCTCAGGAGACCCAGTACTTC.

The chain has TRBV12-3 or TRBV12-4 and TRBJ2-7; D gene ambiguous. The germline V and J ends were trimmed by 4 bases and 4 bases, with 8 bases remaining between them. There are 12 residues in the CDR3. Written as DNA, the CDR3 is TGTGCCAGCAGTTCTCTACGGTACGAGCAGTACTTC. Translated: CASSSLRYEQYF.

The V gene is TRBV2, the J gene TRBJ2-2; 11 bases fit TRBD1. V lost 6 bases and J lost 6; bases outside the gene matches: 6. Per the germline V gene, CDR1 is SNHLY and CDR2 is FYNNEI. The length of the CDR3 is 15 residues. This chain's CDR3 is CASRAGTGGAGELFF. CDR3 DNA sequence: TGTGCCAGCAGGGCCGGGACAGGGGGAGCCGGGGAGCTGTTTTTT.

The table lists this clonotype with a few counts. The chain carries TRBV7-3 and TRBJ2-2; no definite D call. This CDR3 spans 15 amino acids. Trimming shortened V by 5 bases and J by 7 bases, and 17 bases separated the two germline ends. Germline V gene sequence: CDR1 SGHTA, CDR2 FQGTGA. CDR3 amino acids: CASSRADPGDGELFF. In DNA form, the CDR3 reads TGTGCCAGCAGCCGGGCGGACCCTGGGGACGGGGAGCTGTTTTTT. Based on the CDR3 plus reference TRBV7-3 and TRBJ2-2, the full variable domain is GAGVSQTPSNKVTEKGKYVELRCDPISGHTALYWYRQSLGQGPEFLIYFQGTGAADDSGLPNDRFFAVRPEGSVSTLKIQRTERGDSAVYLCASSRADPGDGELFFGEGSRLTVL.